What follows is one T cell receptor beta chain and its context. CDR1 LGHDT and CDR2 YNNKEL come from the germline V gene (reference sequence). The CDR3 is made up of 14 amino acids. V lost 4 bases, J lost 2 bases, and 12 bases lay in between. This specimen comes from a study of blood T cell repertoires in COVID-19. Assay: immunoSEQ multiplex PCR; the TCRdb copy retains only in-frame clones and omits some. The repertoire has over 150,000 clones, about 72% of them found once; the top ten carry 15% to 20%. Allocation to cohorts depended on clinical history reported by the participants. The study counted Cohort 3 donors as recovered given two negative PCRs, clearance, or symptom resolution.

This rearrangement joins TRBV3-1 (or the pseudogene TRBV3-2) to TRBJ2-7; D is possibly TRBD1 (6 bases). Sequencing was carried out using PBMCs or T cells enriched from blood (not recorded which). The source of this sequence is a woman in her forties or fifties who had recovered from COVID-19. The CDR3 protein is CASSLVQGPYEQYF. CDR3 bases: TGTGCCAGCAGCCTCGTGCAGGGGCCCTACGAGCAGTACTTC.